Each of the 8 T cell receptor beta chains below was sequenced from the same sample in a study of naive and memory T cell subsets. Sample treatment: skin biopsy from PPD injection site in Mantoux-positive individual. The library had UMIs added by 3' ligation of an oligonucleotide to TCR cDNA. Amplification of ligated cDNA took four PCR rounds with SP2 and nested alpha and beta constant primers. Each CDR3 protein gets one entry after TCRdb re-called the UMI-ligation and nested PCR reads with MiXCR. The sample includes tens of thousands of distinct CDR3 sequences, less than 8.5% of them seen just once. The sample consisted of skin, taken from a tuberculin skin test site. These receptors were obtained from an adult in good health.

This clonotype has ten or more counts. The rearrangement links TRBV10-2 to TRBJ2-7, with a possible D match to TRBD1 (5 bases). Trimming left V 7 bases short and J 3 bases short, with 13 bases between. Germline-derived CDR1 and CDR2 are WSHSY and SAAADI. The CDR3 sequence is 13 residues long. CDR3 region: CASTGRVNYEQYF. The CDR3, as DNA: TGCGCCAGCACGGGCAGGGTCAACTACGAGCAGTACTTC.

About this clonotype: This sequence may be a read error, since a much larger clone differs from it by one base. The chain couples TRBV19 to TRBJ2-1, with a weak D call TRBD2 (6 bases). CDR1 is LNHDA, CDR2 SQIVND, per germline (reference sequence). V was pared by 6 bases and J by 10 bases, with 13 bases between. The CDR3 consists of 12 residues. The CDR3, as DNA: TGTGCCAGTAGCGCGGGGTGCAGCGAGCAGTTCTTC. Its protein product is CASSAGCSEQFF.

There are many counts of this clonotype. This sequence joins TRBV19 and TRBJ2-2; D uncertain. Germline loops: CDR1 LNHDA, CDR2 SQIVND (reference sequence). The CDR3 has 15 amino acids. V was trimmed by 1 base and J by 1 base, leaving 7 bases between them. The CDR3 DNA is TGTGCCAGTAGTATAGCCCGACAGAACACCGGGGAGCTGTTTTTT. Translation: CASSIARQNTGELFF.

In this sample, this clonotype turned up many times. The chain employs TRBV5-1 and TRBJ2-7; perhaps TRBD1 as D (6 bases). Germline CDR1 and CDR2: SGHRS and YFSETQ. V lost 6 bases, J lost 1 base, and 11 bases lay in between. There are 13 residues in the CDR3. The chain's CDR3 is CASNPDSSYEQYF. The CDR3 DNA follows: TGCGCCAGCAACCCGGACAGTTCCTACGAGCAGTACTTC. The full variable domain, with the rest looked up from reference TRBV5-1 and TRBJ2-7, is KAGVTQTPRYLIKTRGQQVTLSCSPISGHRSVSWYQQTPGQGLQFLFEYFSETQRNKGNFPGRFSGRQFSNSRSEMNVSTLELGDSALYLCASNPDSSYEQYFGPGTRLTVT.

This clonotype was detected many times. V and J are TRBV6-5 and TRBJ2-3, with D hard to call. With 5 bases removed from V and 2 bases from J, the gap between germline ends came to 11 bases. The CDR3 has 14 residues. Per the germline V gene, CDR1 is MNHEY and CDR2 is SVGAGI. CDR3 nucleotide sequence: TGTGCCAGCAGTGTTCCCGGGTCCACAGATACGCAGTATTTT. The encoded protein is CASSVPGSTDTQYF.

This clonotype is labeled medium-sized. This chain joins TRBV5-4 and TRBJ2-1; 8 bases align to TRBD2. The CDR3 spans 15 residues. Germline assignment: CDR1 SGHNT and CDR2 YYREEE (reference sequence). Trimming took 4 bases from V and 1 from J; bases not matched to a gene: 4. CDR3 loop: CASSRGGGSYNEQFF. Written as DNA, the CDR3 is TGTGCCAGCAGCCGGGGGGGCGGGTCCTACAATGAGCAGTTCTTC.

This clonotype was counted many times. The rearrangement joins TRBV2 to TRBJ1-5; no definite D call. The CDR3 is 14 amino acids. Germline V gene sequence: CDR1 SNHLY, CDR2 FYNNEI. V dropped 4 bases and J dropped 3 bases, with 10 bases sitting between them. CDR3 sequence reads: CASSGGRVNQPQHF. As DNA, the CDR3 is TGTGCCAGCAGTGGGGGAAGAGTCAATCAGCCCCAGCATTTT.

The rearrangement joins TRBV12-3 or TRBV12-4 to TRBJ2-5, with 13 bases that match TRBD2. The CDR3 loop spans 18 amino acids. The trim removed 5 bases at V and 4 bases at J, leaving 13 bases unmatched. The CDR3 reads CASSAYGGTSGVRETQYF. The CDR3 DNA is TGTGCCAGCAGTGCTTACGGAGGGACTAGCGGGGTTAGAGAGACCCAGTACTTC.